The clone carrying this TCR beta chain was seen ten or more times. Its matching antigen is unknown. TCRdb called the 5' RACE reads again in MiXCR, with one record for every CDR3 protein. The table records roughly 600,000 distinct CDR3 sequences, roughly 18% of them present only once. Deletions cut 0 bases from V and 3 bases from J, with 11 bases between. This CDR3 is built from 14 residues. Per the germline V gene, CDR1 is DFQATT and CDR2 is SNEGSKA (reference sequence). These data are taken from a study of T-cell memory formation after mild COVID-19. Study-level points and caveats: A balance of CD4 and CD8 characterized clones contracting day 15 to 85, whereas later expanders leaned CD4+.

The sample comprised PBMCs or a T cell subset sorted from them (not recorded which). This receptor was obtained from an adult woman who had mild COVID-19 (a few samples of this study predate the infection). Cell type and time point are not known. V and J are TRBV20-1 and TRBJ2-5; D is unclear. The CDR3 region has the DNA TGCAGTGCTAGAGATGTGGCGGTAAAAGAGACCCAGTACTTC. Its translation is CSARDVAVKETQYF.